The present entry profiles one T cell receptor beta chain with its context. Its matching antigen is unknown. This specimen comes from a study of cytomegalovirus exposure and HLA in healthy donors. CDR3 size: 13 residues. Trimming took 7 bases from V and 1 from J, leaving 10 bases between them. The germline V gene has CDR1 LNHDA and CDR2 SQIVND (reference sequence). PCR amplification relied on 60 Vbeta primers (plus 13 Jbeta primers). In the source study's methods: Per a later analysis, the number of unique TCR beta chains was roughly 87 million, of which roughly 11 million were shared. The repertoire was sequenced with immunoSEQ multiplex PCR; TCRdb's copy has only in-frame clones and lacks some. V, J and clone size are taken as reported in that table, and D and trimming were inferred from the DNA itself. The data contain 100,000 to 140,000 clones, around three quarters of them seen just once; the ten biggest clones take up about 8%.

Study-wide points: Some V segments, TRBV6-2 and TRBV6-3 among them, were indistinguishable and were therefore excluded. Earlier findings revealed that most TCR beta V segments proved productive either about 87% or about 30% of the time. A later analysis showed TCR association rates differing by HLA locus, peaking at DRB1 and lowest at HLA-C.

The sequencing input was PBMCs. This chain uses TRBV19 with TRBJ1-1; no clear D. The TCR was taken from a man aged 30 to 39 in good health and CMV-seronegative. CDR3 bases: TGTGCCAGTATGCGGAGGAGGAACACTGAAGCTTTCTTT. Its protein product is CASMRRRNTEAFF.